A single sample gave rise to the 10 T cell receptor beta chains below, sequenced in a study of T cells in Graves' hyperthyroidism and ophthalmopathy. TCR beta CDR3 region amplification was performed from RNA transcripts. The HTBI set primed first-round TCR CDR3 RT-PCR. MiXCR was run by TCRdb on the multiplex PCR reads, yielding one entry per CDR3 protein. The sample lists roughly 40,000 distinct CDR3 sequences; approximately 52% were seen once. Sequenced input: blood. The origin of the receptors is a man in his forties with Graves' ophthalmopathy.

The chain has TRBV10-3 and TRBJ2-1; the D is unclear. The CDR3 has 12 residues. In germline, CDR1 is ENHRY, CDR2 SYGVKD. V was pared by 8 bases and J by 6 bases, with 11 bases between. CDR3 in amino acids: CAIGPSPNEQFF. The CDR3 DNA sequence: TGTGCCATCGGTCCCTCCCCCAATGAGCAGTTCTTC.

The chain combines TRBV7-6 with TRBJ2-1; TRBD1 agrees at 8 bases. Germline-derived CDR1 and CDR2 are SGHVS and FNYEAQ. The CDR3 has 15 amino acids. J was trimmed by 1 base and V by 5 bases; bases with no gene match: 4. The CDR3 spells CASSRTGNSYNEQFF. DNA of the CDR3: TGTGCCAGCAGCCGGACAGGGAATTCCTACAATGAGCAGTTCTTC.

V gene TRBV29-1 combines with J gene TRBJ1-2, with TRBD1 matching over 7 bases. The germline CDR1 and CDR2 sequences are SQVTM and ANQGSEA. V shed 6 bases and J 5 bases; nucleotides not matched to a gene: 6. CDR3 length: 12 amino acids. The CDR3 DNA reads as TGCAGCGTCCAAGGGACAGCGTATGGCTACACCTTC. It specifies CSVQGTAYGYTF.

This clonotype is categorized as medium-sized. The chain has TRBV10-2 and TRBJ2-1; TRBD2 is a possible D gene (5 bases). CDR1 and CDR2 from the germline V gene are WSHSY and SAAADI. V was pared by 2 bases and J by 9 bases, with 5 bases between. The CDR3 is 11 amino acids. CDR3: CASSEGGEQFF. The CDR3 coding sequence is TGCGCCAGCAGTGAGGGAGGTGAGCAGTTCTTC.

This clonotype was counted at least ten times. CDR3 nucleotide sequence: TGTGCCAGCAGTCCCCAGGGGGCATTTAGAATCACTGAAGCTTTCTTT. It encodes CASSPQGAFRITEAFF. This sequence joins TRBV6-2 or TRBV6-3 and TRBJ1-1, with 8 bases aligning to TRBD1. CDR1 is MNHEY and CDR2 is SVGEGT in the germline V gene. J lost 4 bases, V lost 5 bases, and 12 bases had no gene match. The CDR3 has 16 amino acids.

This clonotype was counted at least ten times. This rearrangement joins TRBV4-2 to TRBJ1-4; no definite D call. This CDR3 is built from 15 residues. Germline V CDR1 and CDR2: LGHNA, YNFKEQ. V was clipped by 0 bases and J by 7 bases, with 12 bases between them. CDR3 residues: CASSQESGWGEKLFF. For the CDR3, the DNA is TGTGCCAGCAGCCAAGAATCGGGATGGGGTGAAAAACTGTTTTTT.

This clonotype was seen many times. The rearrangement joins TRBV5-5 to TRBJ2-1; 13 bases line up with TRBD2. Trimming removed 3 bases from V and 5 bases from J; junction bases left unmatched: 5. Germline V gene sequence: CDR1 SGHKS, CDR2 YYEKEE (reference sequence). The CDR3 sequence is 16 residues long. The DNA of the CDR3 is TGTGCCAGCAGCTCTTACGGACTAGCGGGAGACAATGAGCAGTTCTTC. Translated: CASSSYGLAGDNEQFF. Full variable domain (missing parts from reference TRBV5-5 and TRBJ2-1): DAGVTQSPTHLIKTRGQQVTLRCSPISGHKSVSWYQQVLGQGPQFIFQYYEKEERGRGNFPDRFSARQFPNYSSELNVNALLLGDSALYLCASSSYGLAGDNEQFFGPGTRLTVL.

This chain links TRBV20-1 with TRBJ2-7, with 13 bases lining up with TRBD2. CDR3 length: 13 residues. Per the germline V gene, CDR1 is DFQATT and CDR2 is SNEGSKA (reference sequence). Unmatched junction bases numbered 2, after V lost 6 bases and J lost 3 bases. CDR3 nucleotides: TGCAGTGCAGGGACTAGCGGGAACTACGAGCAGTACTTC. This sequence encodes CSAGTSGNYEQYF.

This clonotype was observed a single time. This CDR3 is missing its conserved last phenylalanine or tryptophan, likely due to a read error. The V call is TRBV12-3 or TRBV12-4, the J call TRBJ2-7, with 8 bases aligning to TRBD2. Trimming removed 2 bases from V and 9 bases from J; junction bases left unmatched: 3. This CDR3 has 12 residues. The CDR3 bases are TGTGCCAGCAGTTTAAATCGGGGGGGGCAGTACCTC. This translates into CASSLNRGGQYL.

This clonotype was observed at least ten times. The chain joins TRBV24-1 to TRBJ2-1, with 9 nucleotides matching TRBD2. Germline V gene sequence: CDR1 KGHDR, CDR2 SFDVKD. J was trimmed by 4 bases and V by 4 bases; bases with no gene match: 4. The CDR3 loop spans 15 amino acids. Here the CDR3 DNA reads TGTGCCACCAGTGAAGGCGGGGGGGAATACAATGAGCAGTTCTTC. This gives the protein CATSEGGGEYNEQFF.